Listed here are 20 T cell receptor beta chains from one sample, sequenced in a study of blood T cell repertoires in COVID-19. TCRdb keeps only in-frame clones here, not all; method: immunoSEQ multiplex PCR. The data contain 110,000 to 150,000 clones, 75% to 90% of them singletons. The specimen was peripheral blood. The receptors derive from a woman aged 80 or older with acute or convalescent COVID-19.

The chain has TRBV5-5 and TRBJ1-2; a weak D match, TRBD1 (5 bases). Trimming removed 4 bases at V and 5 bases at J, with 18 bases between. CDR3 size: 15 residues. Germline V gives CDR1 SGHKS, CDR2 YYEKEE (reference sequence). The CDR3 coding sequence is TGTGCCAGCAGCCCCTCGGGGACTTGGGGTTATGGCTACACCTTC. Amino acids: CASSPSGTWGYGYTF.

The rearrangement joins TRBV25-1 to TRBJ1-5, with a possible D match to TRBD1 (6 bases). There are 18 residues in the CDR3. The germline gives CDR1 MGHDK, CDR2 SYGVNS. Trimming cost V 4 bases and J 4 bases, with 23 bases left between them. CDR3 in DNA: TGTGCCAGCAGTGCCAGGGGTAGGATCCTTAGGACTAATCAGCCCCAGCATTTT. Its protein is CASSARGRILRTNQPQHF.

The chain recombines TRBV15 with TRBJ1-2; D is ambiguous. The V and J ends lost 0 bases and 1 base respectively, with 6 bases between them. Germline assignment: CDR1 LNHNV and CDR2 YYDKDF (reference sequence). The CDR3 is made up of 14 amino acids. The DNA for the CDR3 is TGTGCCACCAGCAGAGATCGGGGTAACTATGGCTACACCTTC. Translation: CATSRDRGNYGYTF.

The rearrangement links TRBV9 to TRBJ2-5; D is perhaps TRBD1 (5 bases). The CDR3 is 13 amino acids. Germline V CDR1 and CDR2: SGDLS, YYNGEE. The ends were cut back, 0 bases at V and 8 bases at J, with 11 bases in the middle. In DNA, the CDR3 is TGTGCCAGCAGCGTAGTGCTCCAGGGTACCCAGTACTTC. Translation: CASSVVLQGTQYF.

The rearrangement uses TRBV6-5 and TRBJ1-6, with 10 bases matching TRBD1. The CDR3 totals 16 residues. CDR1 is MNHEY, CDR2 SVGAGI, per germline. The ends lost 2 bases at V and 8 bases at J; junction bases unmatched: 6. CDR3 coding DNA: TGTGCCAGCAGTTACGGGGGACAGGGGCGAGATTCACCCCTCCACTTT. Amino acids: CASSYGGQGRDSPLHF.

This clone is a singleton in its sample. The rearrangement uses TRBV2 and TRBJ1-6; TRBD1 agrees at 7 bases. CDR1 and CDR2 (germline): SNHLY, FYNNEI. This CDR3 is 15 amino acids long. The V gene end was trimmed by 6 bases and the J gene end by 9 bases; junction bases not matched to a gene: 11. This CDR3 is CASRLTGEIVSPLHF. The CDR3 DNA reads TGTGCCAGCAGACTCACAGGGGAAATCGTTTCACCCCTCCACTTT. The full variable domain, with the rest looked up from reference TRBV2 and TRBJ1-6, is EPEVTQTPSHQVTQMGQEVILRCVPISNHLYFYWYRQILGQKVEFLVSFYNNEISEKSEIFDDQFSVERPDGSNFTLKIRSTKLEDSAMYFCASRLTGEIVSPLHFGNGTRLTVT.

CDR3 loop: CASSPRIRSSYEQYF. The CDR3 DNA is TGTGCCAGCAGCCCTCGGATAAGGAGCTCCTACGAGCAGTACTTC. This chain uses TRBV7-9 with TRBJ2-7, with no clear D. Per germline, CDR1 SEHNR and CDR2 FQNEAQ (reference sequence). The CDR3 is 15 amino acids. The V end was cut by 5 bases, the J end by 0 bases, with 14 bases between. The full variable domain, in which reference TRBV7-9 and TRBJ2-7 provide the parts outside the CDR3, is DTGVSQNPRHKITKRGQNVTFRCDPISEHNRLYWYRQTLGQGPEFLTYFQNEAQLEKSRLLSDRFSAERPKGSFSTLEIQRTEQGDSAMYLCASSPRIRSSYEQYFGPGTRLTVT.

The V and J genes are TRBV9 and TRBJ1-1; D perhaps matches TRBD1 (6 bases). The CDR3 contains 14 residues. Trimming cost V 0 bases and J 6 bases, with 12 bases left between them. In germline, CDR1 is SGDLS, CDR2 YYNGEE. CDR3 DNA: TGTGCCAGCAGCGTAGGCGGGGGGCAATCTGAAGCTTTCTTT. Residues: CASSVGGGQSEAFF.

V usage is TRBV29-1 and J usage is TRBJ1-1; tentative D call: TRBD1 (6 bases). The CDR3 sequence is 13 residues long. V was pared by 7 bases and J by 1 base, with 13 bases between. Germline CDR1 is SQVTM and CDR2 is ANQGSEA. The DNA of the CDR3 is TGCAGCGCCTCAACAGGGACGAACACTGAAGCTTTCTTT. It is translated as CSASTGTNTEAFF. Full variable domain (outside the CDR3, taken from reference TRBV29-1 and TRBJ1-1): SAVISQKPSRDICQRGTSLTIQCQVDSQVTMMFWYRQQPGQSLTLIATANQGSEATYESGFVIDKFPISRPNLTFSTLTVSNMSPEDSSIYLCSASTGTNTEAFFGQGTRLTVV.

The chain combines TRBV27 with TRBJ1-2; tentatively, D is TRBD1 (5 bases). Germline CDR1 reads MNHEY; CDR2 reads SMNVEV (reference sequence). Trimming cost V 4 bases and J 5 bases, with 8 bases left between them. The CDR3 has 12 amino acids. The CDR3 DNA follows: TGTGCCAGCAGTTACCAGGGTTATGGCTACACCTTC. The encoded protein is CASSYQGYGYTF.

The sample holds one count of this clone. The chain joins TRBV29-1 to TRBJ2-5; TRBD2 matches 15 bases. This CDR3 spans 18 amino acids. Trimming took 4 bases from V and 2 from J; bases not matched to a gene: 11. In germline, CDR1 is SQVTM, CDR2 ANQGSEA. CDR3 sequence (DNA): TGCAGCGTTGGACCCACGGGACTAGCGGGGGGCATACAAGAGACCCAGTACTTC. Translated, it gives CSVGPTGLAGGIQETQYF. The entire variable domain, with the rest obtained from reference TRBV29-1 and TRBJ2-5, is as follows: SAVISQKPSRDICQRGTSLTIQCQVDSQVTMMFWYRQQPGQSLTLIATANQGSEATYESGFVIDKFPISRPNLTFSTLTVSNMSPEDSSIYLCSVGPTGLAGGIQETQYFGPGTRLLVL.

The CDR3 nucleotides are TGTGCCTGGAGTGTGCCTCCCGGGGAAGGCGAGCAGTACTTC. Protein product: CAWSVPPGEGEQYF. This sequence joins TRBV30 and TRBJ2-7; tentative D call: TRBD2 (5 bases). Germline values: CDR1 GTSNPN, CDR2 SVGIG (reference sequence). The CDR3 has 14 residues. V dropped 0 bases and J dropped 6 bases, with 15 bases sitting between them. Together with reference TRBV30 and TRBJ2-7, the CDR3 gives the full variable domain: SQTIHQWPATLVQPVGSPLSLECTVEGTSNPNLYWYRQAAGRGLQLLFYSVGIGQISSEVPQNLSASRPQDRQFILSSKKLLLSDSGFYLCAWSVPPGEGEQYFGPGTRLTVT.

The genes are TRBV27 and TRBJ2-5; TRBD2 matches 11 bases. V shed 6 bases and J 5 bases; nucleotides not matched to a gene: 8. This CDR3 comprises 15 residues. The germline CDR1 and CDR2 sequences are MNHEY and SMNVEV (reference sequence). As DNA, the CDR3 is TGTGCCAGCAGACGCTTAGCGGGGGGGACGGAGACCCAGTACTTC. It codes for CASRRLAGGTETQYF.

V gene TRBV9 combines with J gene TRBJ2-5; the match to TRBD2 covers 10 bases. J was trimmed by 3 bases and V by 2 bases; bases with no gene match: 4. Looked up from germline, CDR1 is SGDLS and CDR2 is YYNGEE. The CDR3 sequence is 15 residues long. CDR3 amino acids: CASSVSGTSEETQYF. Here the CDR3 DNA reads TGTGCCAGCAGCGTCTCCGGGACTAGCGAAGAGACCCAGTACTTC.

This clone was recorded a few times. V usage is TRBV2 and J usage is TRBJ1-3, with TRBD1 matching 7 bases. Germline CDR1 is SNHLY and CDR2 is FYNNEI. The CDR3 length is 14 residues. J gave up 4 bases and V 6 bases, and 6 bases lay outside the gene matches. CDR3 DNA sequence: TGTGCCAGCAGAAGGGGGACAGCGGGAAACACCATATATTTT. Amino acid sequence: CASRRGTAGNTIYF. Based on the CDR3 plus reference TRBV2 and TRBJ1-3, the full variable domain is EPEVTQTPSHQVTQMGQEVILRCVPISNHLYFYWYRQILGQKVEFLVSFYNNEISEKSEIFDDQFSVERPDGSNFTLKIRSTKLEDSAMYFCASRRGTAGNTIYFGEGSWLTVV.

The CDR3 nucleotides are TGTGCCAGCAGCCCTCAGGGGGCCAGCTATGGCTACACCTTC. It specifies CASSPQGASYGYTF. The chain is built from TRBV27 and TRBJ1-2, with TRBD1 matching over 8 bases. Germline V gene sequence: CDR1 MNHEY, CDR2 SMNVEV (reference sequence). This CDR3 region has 14 residues. With V trimmed by 6 bases and J by 4 bases, 7 bases remained unmatched.

The gene calls are TRBV14 and TRBJ1-1; 8 nucleotides align to TRBD1. The CDR3 has 15 amino acids. Germline values: CDR1 SGHDN, CDR2 FVKESK. The V gene end was trimmed by 5 bases and the J gene end by 7 bases; junction bases not matched to a gene: 12. The CDR3: CASSTLTGTGYEAFF. CDR3 sequence (DNA): TGTGCCAGCAGCACACTAACCGGGACAGGATATGAAGCTTTCTTT.

CDR3 region: CASSLAGRANTEAFF. CDR3 in DNA: TGTGCCAGCAGCTTAGCGGGGAGGGCGAACACTGAAGCTTTCTTT. The rearrangement links TRBV11-1 to TRBJ1-1; no definite D call. CDR1 SGHAT and CDR2 FQDESV come from the germline V gene (reference sequence). V shed 0 bases and J shed 1 base, with 9 bases lying between them. The CDR3 runs 15 residues.

With regard to this clone: Other DNA sequences in the sample encode the same CDR3. The chain carries TRBV10-3 and TRBJ2-1; TRBD2 is a possible D gene (5 bases). V lost 0 bases to trimming and J lost 7 bases, with 7 bases between them. Germline V gene lookup returns CDR1 ENHRY and CDR2 SYGVKD. The CDR3 has 13 residues. The chain's CDR3 is CAISESRGNEQFF. The CDR3 DNA reads TGTGCCATCAGTGAGTCGAGAGGGAATGAGCAGTTCTTC.

V usage is TRBV5-1 and J usage is TRBJ2-5, with TRBD1 identical over 8 bases. The germline gives CDR1 SGHRS, CDR2 YFSETQ. CDR3 length: 15 residues. V shed 0 bases and J 0 bases; nucleotides not matched to a gene: 1. The CDR3 region is CASSLVRGHQETQYF. CDR3 bases: TGCGCCAGCAGCTTGGTCAGGGGGCACCAAGAGACCCAGTACTTC.